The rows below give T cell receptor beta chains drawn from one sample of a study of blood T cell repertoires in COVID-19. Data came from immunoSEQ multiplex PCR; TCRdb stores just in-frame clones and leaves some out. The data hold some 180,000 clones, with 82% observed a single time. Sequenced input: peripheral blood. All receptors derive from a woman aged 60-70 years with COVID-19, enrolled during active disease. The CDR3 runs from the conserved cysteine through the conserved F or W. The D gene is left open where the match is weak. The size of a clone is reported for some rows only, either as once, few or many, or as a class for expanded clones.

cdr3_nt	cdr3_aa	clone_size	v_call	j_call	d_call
TGTGCCAGCAGCTTGGCGGGGGAGCTGTTTTTT	CASSLAGELFF	few	TRBV5-6	TRBJ2-2	NA
TGTGCCAGTAGTTGGCCGGGGGGCTGGTCCTACAATGAGCAGTTCTTC	CASSWPGGWSYNEQFF	NA	TRBV19	TRBJ2-1	NA
TGTGCCATCTCCTACGGCGGGAGGGCCAACATAGACAATGAGCAGTTCTTC	CAISYGGRANIDNEQFF	once	TRBV10-3	TRBJ2-1	TRBD2
TGTGCCAGCAGCCAAGATCCGGACAGAAGCAATCAGCCCCAGCATTTT	CASSQDPDRSNQPQHF	few	TRBV4-2	TRBJ1-5	NA
TGTGCCAGCGAACACAGCACAACCGGGGAGCTGTTTTTT	CASEHSTTGELFF	NA	TRBV7-9	TRBJ2-2	NA
TGTGCCAGCAGCGCCACTAGCGGGAGGGCGGGGGATACGCAGTATTTT	CASSATSGRAGDTQYF	once	TRBV7-2	TRBJ2-3	TRBD2
TGTGCCAGCGGGGTAAAGCGGACCACAGATACGCAGTATTTT	CASGVKRTTDTQYF	NA	TRBV7-2	TRBJ2-3	NA
TGTGCCAGCAGTTCTCCCCGTGGGGAGCGTTCCTACAATGAGCAGTTCTTC	CASSSPRGERSYNEQFF	NA	TRBV28	TRBJ2-1	NA
TGTGCCATCAGTGACCAGGGGGCGATCACTGAAGCTTTCTTT	CAISDQGAITEAFF	NA	TRBV10-3	TRBJ1-1	TRBD1
TGTGCCAGCAGCCGGGACAGTCCTAACACCGGGGAGCTGTTTTTT	CASSRDSPNTGELFF	NA	TRBV2	TRBJ2-2	TRBD1
TGTGCCAGCAGTTCGATCGCGCAGCCCCAGCATTTT	CASSSIAQPQHF	NA	TRBV7-9	TRBJ1-5	NA
TGCGCCAGCAGCTACCGGGAAAGCGGCACCGGGGAGCTGTTTTTT	CASSYRESGTGELFF	NA	TRBV4-1	TRBJ2-2	NA
TGTGCCAGCAAATACAGGGTGGGGCATACGCAGTATTTT	CASKYRVGHTQYF	few	TRBV12-3/TRBV12-4	TRBJ2-3	NA
TGTGCCAGCTCACCACTATCTGGAGGGTCCCACGAGCAGTACTTC	CASSPLSGGSHEQYF	NA	TRBV18	TRBJ2-7	NA
TGTGCCAGCAGCCAAGATAAAAGCTTCGGAGGCTATGGCTACACCTTC	CASSQDKSFGGYGYTF	NA	TRBV4-2	TRBJ1-2	NA
TGTGCCAGCAGTGGGAGGACAGGGAGCTCAGATACGCAGTATTTT	CASSGRTGSSDTQYF	NA	TRBV2	TRBJ2-3	TRBD1
TGTGCCTGGAGAGGGAGTTACAATTCACCCCTCCACTTT	CAWRGSYNSPLHF	NA	TRBV30	TRBJ1-6	NA
TGTGCCAGCAGTTTGGGTAGCGGGAGACCCAATGAGCAGTTCTTC	CASSLGSGRPNEQFF	once	TRBV28	TRBJ2-1	TRBD2
TGCGCCAGCAGCTTTTCCGACACTGAAGCTTTCTTT	CASSFSDTEAFF	NA	TRBV5-1	TRBJ1-1	NA
TGTGCCAGCAGTTTGAGGGGACAGGTTTTCAATCAGCCCCAGCATTTT	CASSLRGQVFNQPQHF	NA	TRBV28	TRBJ1-5	TRBD1
TGCGCCAGCAGCTCCGGACAGGGTAGGAGGACCGGGGAGCTGTTTTTT	CASSSGQGRRTGELFF	NA	TRBV5-1	TRBJ2-2	TRBD1
TGTGCCAGCAGGAAGACAGGCCAAGAGACCCAGTACTTC	CASRKTGQETQYF	NA	TRBV9	TRBJ2-5	NA
TGTGCCAGCAGCAAAGCGCGCGCGGGAGGAAGCACAGATACGCAGTATTTT	CASSKARAGGSTDTQYF	NA	TRBV21-1	TRBJ2-3	NA
TGTGCCAGCAGCCCCGCGGGCCTGGGCACTGAAGCTTTCTTT	CASSPAGLGTEAFF	NA	TRBV7-9	TRBJ1-1	NA
TGTGCCAGCAGCTTAGGCGGTCTTCAGAACACTGAAGCTTTCTTT	CASSLGGLQNTEAFF	NA	TRBV7-2	TRBJ1-1	NA
TGTGCCAGTTCCCAGGGGTCTTATCCGGGGAACACCTTC	CASSQGSYPGNTF	once	TRBV6-5	TRBJ1-2	NA
TGTGCCAGCAGCATACGACAGGGCGGCGAAAAACTGTTTTTT	CASSIRQGGEKLFF	NA	TRBV7-8	TRBJ1-4	TRBD1
TGTGCCAGCCTCTACAGGCTAGCGGGGGACTACAATGAGCAGTTCTTC	CASLYRLAGDYNEQFF	NA	TRBV11-3	TRBJ2-1	TRBD2
TGTGCCAGCAGCGTAGCTAACCCGACAGGGGGCTACTATGGCTACACCTTC	CASSVANPTGGYYGYTF	NA	TRBV9	TRBJ1-2	TRBD1
TGTGCCAGCAGCTTGAACGGACAGGTGAATGAAAAACTGTTTTTT	CASSLNGQVNEKLFF	NA	TRBV7-8	TRBJ1-4	TRBD1
TGTGCCTGGAGTGTAGGGACAGGGACTGGCACTGAAGCTTTCTTT	CAWSVGTGTGTEAFF	NA	TRBV30	TRBJ1-1	TRBD1
TGTGCCAGCAGCGGACAGGGGGGACGTAACTATGGCTACACCTTC	CASSGQGGRNYGYTF	NA	TRBV28	TRBJ1-2	TRBD1
TGTGCCAGTAGTATGTCGCCCCAGGGCCGTGGCACAGATACGCAGTATTTT	CASSMSPQGRGTDTQYF	NA	TRBV19	TRBJ2-3	NA
TGTGCCAGCAGCTTAGAAATCGGGAGCACCTACAATGAGCAGTTCTTC	CASSLEIGSTYNEQFF	few	TRBV11-3	TRBJ2-1	NA
TGTGCCAGCAGTACCGGGACAGCCTATGGCTACACCTTC	CASSTGTAYGYTF	NA	TRBV27	TRBJ1-2	TRBD1
TGCAGCGTAGCGACCGGGACTAGCGGGAGGTTCCAGTACTTC	CSVATGTSGRFQYF	NA	TRBV29-1	TRBJ2-7	TRBD2
TGTGCCACCGTAGACACGCGGGGGAATCAGCCCCAGCATTTT	CATVDTRGNQPQHF	NA	TRBV6-5	TRBJ1-5	NA
TGCGCCAGCAGCTTGAGCGGTCAACAAGAGACCCAGTACTTC	CASSLSGQQETQYF	NA	TRBV5-1	TRBJ2-5	NA
TGCGCCAGCAGCTTGTCAGGGGGCAACGGCTACACCTTC	CASSLSGGNGYTF	NA	TRBV5-1	TRBJ1-2	TRBD1
TGTGCCAGCAGTTACCGTTTACTAGCGGGAGGTCACGGGTACAATGAGCAGTTCTTC	CASSYRLLAGGHGYNEQFF	NA	TRBV6-2/TRBV6-3	TRBJ2-1	TRBD2